This T cell receptor beta chain was sequenced in a study of cytomegalovirus exposure and HLA in healthy donors. Across the study: An analysis done earlier identified approximately 120 million unique TCR beta sequences from about 179 million T cells.

The CDR3 runs 12 residues. In germline, CDR1 is SEHNR, CDR2 FQNEAQ (reference sequence). V was clipped by 0 bases and J by 6 bases, with 6 bases between them. The study's findings and limits: Generally TCR sequences proved uncommon, though certain public TCRs appeared in numerous donors. As was reported, the classifier diagnosed cytomegalovirus status with high specificity and sensitivity.

The PCR had 60 Vbeta and 13 Jbeta primers. Method: immunoSEQ multiplex PCR; TCRdb's copy keeps in-frame clones and lacks some. This sample carries over 100,000 clones, around 73% of them seen once, and the ten largest clones take roughly 8%. To note about this clone: Its cognate antigen is unknown.

The receptor comes from a man in his forties in good health and CMV-seronegative. The chain recombines TRBV7-9 with TRBJ2-7, with a weak D call TRBD1 (5 bases). The specimen sequenced was PBMCs. The DNA for the CDR3 is TGTGCCAGCAGCTTAGCGCAGGGCGAGCAGTACTTC. Protein product: CASSLAQGEQYF.